This passage covers 15 T cell receptor beta chains from one sample sequenced in a study of blood T cell repertoires in COVID-19. Clones were sequenced by immunoSEQ multiplex PCR, and TCRdb holds only the in-frame ones, with some missing. The sample carries around 140,000 clones, about 88% recorded once. The sample taken for sequencing was PBMCs or T cells enriched from blood (not recorded which). All receptors derive from a man in his forties or fifties with acute COVID-19.

CDR3 in amino acids: CASSYAETQYF. CDR3 bases: TGCGCCAGCAGCTATGCGGAGACCCAGTACTTC. The rearrangement joins TRBV5-1 to TRBJ2-5; D gene uncertain. The CDR3 is 11 residues long. The V gene's germline CDR1 is SGHRS and CDR2 YFSETQ. V gave up 3 bases and J gave up 5 bases, with 5 bases separating them.

The chain uses TRBV29-1 and TRBJ2-1; 10 positions match TRBD1. This CDR3 contains 13 residues. Germline V gene lookup returns CDR1 SQVTM and CDR2 ANQGSEA. After removal of 7 bases from V and 9 bases from J, the junction contained 9 bases not matched to a gene. The CDR3 region is CSAQQTGGSEQFF. The DNA for the CDR3 is TGCAGCGCCCAACAGACAGGGGGCAGTGAGCAGTTCTTC.

The chain employs TRBV7-9 and TRBJ1-1, with a weak D call TRBD1 (5 bases). Looked up from germline, CDR1 is SEHNR and CDR2 is FQNEAQ (reference sequence). Deletions cut 6 bases from V and 1 base from J, with 15 bases between. This CDR3 comprises 15 residues. CDR3: CASSLIGVGNTEAFF. CDR3 bases: TGTGCCAGCAGTTTGATAGGGGTGGGGAACACTGAAGCTTTCTTT.

V is TRBV19 and J is TRBJ1-1, with D uncertain. The CDR3 covers 13 residues. Germline V lookup: CDR1 LNHDA, CDR2 SQIVND (reference sequence). V was trimmed by 5 bases and J by 1 base, leaving 8 bases between them. In nucleotides, the CDR3 is TGTGCCAGTAGTGCGTTCAAGAACACTGAAGCTTTCTTT. It encodes CASSAFKNTEAFF.

The sample holds one count of this clone. The V call is TRBV30, the J call TRBJ1-1; tentatively, D is TRBD1 (5 bases). The CDR3 length is 11 residues. Germline CDR1 reads GTSNPN; CDR2 reads SVGIG (reference sequence). Deletions cut 2 bases from V and 11 bases from J, with 12 bases between. CDR3: CAWSSGERAFF. CDR3 DNA: TGTGCCTGGAGTTCGGGGGAGCGGGCTTTCTTT.

The rearrangement joins TRBV28 to TRBJ2-1, with 8 positions matching TRBD1. The CDR3 length is 17 residues. V lost 4 bases to trimming and J lost 2 bases; unmatched junction nucleotides: 10. CDR1 MDHEN and CDR2 SYDVKM come from the germline V gene. The CDR3 DNA sequence: TGTGCCAGCAGTTCCCCCTTCGACAGGGGCGCCTACAATGAGCAGTTCTTC. Amino acid sequence: CASSSPFDRGAYNEQFF.

This rearrangement joins TRBV28 to TRBJ2-7, with unresolved D. Germline CDR1 and CDR2: MDHEN and SYDVKM. Trimming took 4 bases from V and 7 from J, leaving 8 bases between them. This CDR3 spans 11 amino acids. The CDR3 protein is CASSSPREQYF. DNA for the CDR3: TGTGCCAGCAGTTCCCCCCGTGAGCAGTACTTC.

The chain is built from TRBV12-3 or TRBV12-4 and TRBJ2-7; TRBD2 might be the D (6 bases). The length of the CDR3 is 13 residues. The V end was cut by 6 bases, the J end by 1 base, with 10 bases between. The CDR3 is CASRTGSSYEQYF. Here the CDR3 DNA reads TGTGCCAGCAGGACCGGGAGTTCCTACGAGCAGTACTTC.

Remarks on this clone: Other DNA sequences of this sample code for an identical CDR3. The chain carries TRBV5-1 and TRBJ2-1, with a weak D call TRBD1 (5 bases). Trimming pared 0 bases from V and 1 base from J, leaving 8 bases between. The CDR3 contains 15 residues. Germline CDR1 reads SGHRS; CDR2 reads YFSETQ. The CDR3 reads CASSLESGSYNEQFF. DNA of the CDR3: TGCGCCAGCAGCTTGGAATCAGGGTCCTACAATGAGCAGTTCTTC.

DNA for the CDR3: TGTGCCAGCAGCTTAGGAAGTGACAGGGGAGGTCCGAATGAAAAACTGTTTTTT. This encodes CASSLGSDRGGPNEKLFF. The J gene is TRBJ1-4, the V gene TRBV7-9, with 8 bases fitting TRBD1. CDR1 and CDR2 from the germline V gene are SEHNR and FQNEAQ (reference sequence). This CDR3 region has 18 residues. V lost 1 base and J lost 5; bases outside the gene matches: 12.

The chain uses TRBV3-1 (or the pseudogene TRBV3-2) and TRBJ1-2; D gene uncertain. The CDR3 covers 17 residues. V dropped 4 bases and J dropped 3 bases, with 21 bases sitting between them. Per germline, CDR1 LGHDT and CDR2 YNNKEL (reference sequence). The CDR3 reads CASSPRTDDPLDYGYTF. DNA for the CDR3: TGTGCCAGCAGCCCTCGAACAGACGACCCGCTCGACTATGGCTACACCTTC.

This clone was recorded only once. The sample has other DNA sequences that encode this CDR3 too. The chain joins TRBV6-5 to TRBJ1-6; a weak D match, TRBD1 (6 bases). Germline assignment: CDR1 MNHEY and CDR2 SVGAGI. The CDR3 loop spans 14 amino acids. Trimming pared 2 bases from V and 7 bases from J, leaving 9 bases between. The DNA of the CDR3 is TGTGCCAGCAGTTACCGGCAGGGGAATTCACCCCTCCACTTT. Its translation is CASSYRQGNSPLHF.

V gene TRBV3-1 (or the pseudogene TRBV3-2) combines with J gene TRBJ1-1, with D perhaps TRBD1 (6 bases). The CDR3 has 16 amino acids. Germline CDR1 reads LGHDT; CDR2 reads YNNKEL (reference sequence). V lost 4 bases to trimming and J lost 7 bases, with 22 bases between them. The CDR3 DNA follows: TGTGCCAGCAGCCCTCCGGCGGGCGCGGGGGCCGGTGAAGCTTTCTTT. The encoded protein is CASSPPAGAGAGEAFF.

This clone showed up just once. Sequence at one end of the junction differs from germline and may be a read error. The chain combines TRBV10-3 with TRBJ2-1; 7 bases map to TRBD1. Germline lookup yields CDR1 ENHRY and CDR2 SYGVKD. The CDR3 spans 13 residues. CDR3 amino acids: CAISVDRPNGQFF. The CDR3 DNA reads as TGTGCCATCAGTGTGGACAGGCCCAATGGGCAGTTCTTC.

This clone came up once. The chain has TRBV12-3 or TRBV12-4 and TRBJ1-1, with 10 bases lining up with TRBD1. The CDR3 is 12 residues long. V lost 6 bases to trimming and J lost 6 bases; unmatched junction nucleotides: 1. CDR3 in amino acids: CASSGQGAEAFF. For the CDR3, the DNA is TGTGCCAGCAGCGGACAGGGGGCTGAAGCTTTCTTT.